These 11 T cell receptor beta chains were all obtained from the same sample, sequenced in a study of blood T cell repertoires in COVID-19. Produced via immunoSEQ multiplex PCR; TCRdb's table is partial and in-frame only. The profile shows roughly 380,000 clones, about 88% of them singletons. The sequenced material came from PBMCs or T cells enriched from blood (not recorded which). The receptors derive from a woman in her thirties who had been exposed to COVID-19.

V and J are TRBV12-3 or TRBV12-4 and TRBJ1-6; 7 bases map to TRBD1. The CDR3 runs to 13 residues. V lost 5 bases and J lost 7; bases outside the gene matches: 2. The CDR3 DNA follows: TGTGCCAGCAGTGGGACAGAGAATTCACCCCTCCACTTT. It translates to CASSGTENSPLHF.

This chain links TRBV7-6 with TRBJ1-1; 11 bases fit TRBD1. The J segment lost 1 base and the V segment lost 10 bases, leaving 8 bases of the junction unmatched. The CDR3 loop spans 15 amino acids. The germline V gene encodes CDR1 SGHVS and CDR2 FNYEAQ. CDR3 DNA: TGTGCCACAGAGGACAGGGGGCAAAAGAACACTGAAGCTTTCTTT. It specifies CATEDRGQKNTEAFF.

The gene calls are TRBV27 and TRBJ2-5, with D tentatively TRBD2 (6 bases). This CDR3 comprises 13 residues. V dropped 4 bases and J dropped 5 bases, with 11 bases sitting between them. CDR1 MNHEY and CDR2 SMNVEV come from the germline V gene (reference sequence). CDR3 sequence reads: CASSWWGDETQYF. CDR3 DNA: TGTGCCAGCAGTTGGTGGGGGGACGAGACCCAGTACTTC.

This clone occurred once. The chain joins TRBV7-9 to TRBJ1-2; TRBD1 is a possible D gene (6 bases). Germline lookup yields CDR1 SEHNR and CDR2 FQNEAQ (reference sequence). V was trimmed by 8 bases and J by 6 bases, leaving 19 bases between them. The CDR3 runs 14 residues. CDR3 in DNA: TGTGCCAGCGCGAACTCAAAGCCAGGGGATGGCTACACCTTC. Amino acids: CASANSKPGDGYTF.

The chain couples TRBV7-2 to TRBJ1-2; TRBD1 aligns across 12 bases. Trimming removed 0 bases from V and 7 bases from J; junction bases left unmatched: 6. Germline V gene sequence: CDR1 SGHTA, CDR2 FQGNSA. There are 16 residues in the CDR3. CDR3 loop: CASSLAGGQGASGYTF. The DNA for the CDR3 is TGTGCCAGCAGCTTAGCGGGGGGACAGGGGGCATCTGGCTACACCTTC. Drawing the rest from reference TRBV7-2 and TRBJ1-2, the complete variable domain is GAGVSQSPSNKVTEKGKDVELRCDPISGHTALYWYRQSLGQGLEFLIYFQGNSAPDKSGLPSDRFSAERTGGSVSTLTIQRTQQEDSAVYLCASSLAGGQGASGYTFGSGTRLTVV.

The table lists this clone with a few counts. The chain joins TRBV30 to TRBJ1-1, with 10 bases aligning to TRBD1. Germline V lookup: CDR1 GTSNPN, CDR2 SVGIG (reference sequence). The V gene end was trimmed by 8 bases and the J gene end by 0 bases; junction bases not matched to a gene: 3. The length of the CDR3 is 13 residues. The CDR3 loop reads CAQDRGVNTEAFF. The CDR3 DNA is TGTGCCCAGGACAGGGGGGTGAACACTGAAGCTTTCTTT. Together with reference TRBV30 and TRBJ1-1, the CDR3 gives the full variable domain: SQTIHQWPATLVQPVGSPLSLECTVEGTSNPNLYWYRQAAGRGLQLLFYSVGIGQISSEVPQNLSASRPQDRQFILSSKKLLLSDSGFYLCAQDRGVNTEAFFGQGTRLTVV.

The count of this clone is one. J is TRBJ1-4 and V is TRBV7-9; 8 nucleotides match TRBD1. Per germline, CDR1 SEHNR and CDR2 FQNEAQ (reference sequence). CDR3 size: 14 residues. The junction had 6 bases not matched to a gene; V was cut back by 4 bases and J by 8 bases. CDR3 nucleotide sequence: TGTGCCAGCAGCTCGGACAGGGTTGTAGAAAAACTGTTTTTT. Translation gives CASSSDRVVEKLFF. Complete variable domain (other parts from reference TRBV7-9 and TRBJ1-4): DTGVSQNPRHKITKRGQNVTFRCDPISEHNRLYWYRQTLGQGPEFLTYFQNEAQLEKSRLLSDRFSAERPKGSFSTLEIQRTEQGDSAMYLCASSSDRVVEKLFFGSGTQLSVL.

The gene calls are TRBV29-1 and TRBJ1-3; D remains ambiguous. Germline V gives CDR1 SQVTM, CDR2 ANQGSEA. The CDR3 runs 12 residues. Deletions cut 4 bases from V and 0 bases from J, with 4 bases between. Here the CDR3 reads CSVASSGNTIYF. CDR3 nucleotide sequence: TGCAGCGTTGCGAGCTCTGGAAACACCATATATTTT.

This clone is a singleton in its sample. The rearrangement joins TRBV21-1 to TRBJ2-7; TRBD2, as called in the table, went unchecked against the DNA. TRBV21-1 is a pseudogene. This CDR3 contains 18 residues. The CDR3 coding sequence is TGTGCCAGCAGCAAAAGGGAAGGACTAGCGGGAGGGCCCTACGAGCAGTACTTC. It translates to CASSKREGLAGGPYEQYF.

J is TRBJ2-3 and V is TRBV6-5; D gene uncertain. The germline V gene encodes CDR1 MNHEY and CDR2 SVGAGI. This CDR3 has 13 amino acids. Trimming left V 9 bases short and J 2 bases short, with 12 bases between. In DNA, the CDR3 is TGTGCCAGTGAGGCGGAGTTCACAGATACGCAGTATTTT. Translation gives CASEAEFTDTQYF.

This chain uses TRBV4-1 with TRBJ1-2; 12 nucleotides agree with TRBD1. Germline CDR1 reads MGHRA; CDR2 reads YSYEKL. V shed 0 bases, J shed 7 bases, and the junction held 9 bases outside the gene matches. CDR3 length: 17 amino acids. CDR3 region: CASSQDPGQGAVSGYTF. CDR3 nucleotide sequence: TGCGCCAGCAGCCAAGATCCGGGACAGGGGGCGGTTAGTGGCTACACCTTC.